This TCR beta chain is from a study of beta chain features in type 1 diabetes. General study points: Patients' naive, central memory and regulatory TCRB repertoires appeared more alike than those of healthy donors. Moderate yet significant TCRB CDR3 shortening was seen in Type 1 diabetes patients in all four CD4+ subsets.

The study reverse transcribed the entire isolated RNA, so it sequenced expressed TCRB transcripts. Here immunoSEQ multiplex PCR was the method, and the copy in TCRdb shows in-frame clones only, minus some. This table has under 900,000 clones, 17% appearing once. The CDR3 is 18 amino acids. The junction had 18 bases not matched to a gene; V was cut back by 6 bases and J by 7 bases. The germline gives CDR1 MNHEY, CDR2 SMNVEV (reference sequence). Remarks on this clone: Antigen specificity is unknown.

This receptor was obtained from a woman aged 18-29 years in good health. The chain links TRBV27 to TRBJ2-1, with 10 bases aligning to TRBD2. The sequencing input was naive CD4+ T cells from blood. The CDR3 DNA sequence: TGTGCCAGCAGCAAACTAGCGGGGTCTCCGTCAGGAAGAAATGAGCAGTTCTTC. It encodes CASSKLAGSPSGRNEQFF.